This T cell receptor (beta chain) was sequenced in a study of metastatic and nonmetastatic thyroid tumors. Study-wide background: A comparison of repertoires was made across blood and tumor or nodule tissue from malignant and benign thyroid patients.

Ahead of thyroid surgery, no patient had received treatment of any kind. TCRdb re-called clones from the PCR reads using MiXCR. The data hold about 16,000 clones, with approximately 25% observed a single time. With 6 bases clipped from V and 4 bases from J, the junction kept 9 bases outside the gene matches. The CDR3 totals 15 residues. Per the germline V gene, CDR1 is DFQATT and CDR2 is SNEGSKA (reference sequence). This clone came up many times. Additional DNA sequences in this sample encode the identical CDR3. The material sequenced was tumor tissue. The chain combines TRBV20-1 with TRBJ2-7, with TRBD2 identical over 13 bases. The sequence derives from a male donor with papillary thyroid cancer or a benign thyroid nodule (not recorded which). Some clones in this sample may be carry-over from other donors' samples. The CDR3 sequence: CSARPGLAGWYEQYF. The CDR3 DNA reads as TGCAGTGCCAGGCCGGGACTAGCGGGATGGTACGAGCAGTACTTC.